One and the same sample provided the 4 T cell receptor beta chains below, sequenced in a study of graft-versus-host responses after intestinal transplantation. Sequencing used immunoSEQ multiplex PCR; TCRdb keeps in-frame clones, though not all of them. The sample yields 35,000 to 45,000 clones, about 93% seen once. Sequenced here: PBMCs, sampled 16 days after intestinal transplant. The receptor source for this set is a human patient who received an intestinal transplant, so some T cells may come from the graft donor.

The chain joins TRBV5-7 to TRBJ2-2; tentative D call: TRBD2 (6 bases). TRBV5-7 is classed as an ORF, of uncertain function. The ends were cut back, 0 bases at V and 4 bases at J, with 13 bases in the middle. This CDR3 is 16 amino acids long. CDR3 sequence: CASSLGPSDFTGELFF. CDR3 DNA sequence: TGTGCCAGCAGCTTGGGTCCTAGCGATTTCACCGGGGAGCTGTTTTTT.

This rearrangement joins TRBV10-2 to TRBJ2-5; 8 bases are a match to TRBD1. This CDR3 contains 14 residues. The V gene end was trimmed by 5 bases and the J gene end by 1 base; junction bases not matched to a gene: 3. Germline-derived CDR1 and CDR2 are WSHSY and SAAADI. Here the CDR3 DNA reads TGCGCCAGCAGTCAGGACAGGGCCCAAGAGACCCAGTACTTC. Residues: CASSQDRAQETQYF.

This clone appeared once. The V call is TRBV6-6, the J call TRBJ2-2; 11 nucleotides align to TRBD1. The germline V gene has CDR1 MNHNY and CDR2 SVGAGI (reference sequence). The length of the CDR3 is 15 residues. The V gene end was trimmed by 8 bases and the J gene end by 4 bases; junction bases not matched to a gene: 6. CDR3 in amino acids: CASGGQGAITGELFF. DNA of the CDR3: TGTGCCAGCGGAGGACAGGGGGCCATCACCGGGGAGCTGTTTTTT.

This clone was picked up one time. This rearrangement joins TRBV6-5 to TRBJ2-1; possibly TRBD2 for D (5 bases). V gave up 5 bases and J gave up 2 bases, with 10 bases separating them. From germline, CDR1 is MNHEY and CDR2 SVGAGI. This CDR3 spans 14 amino acids. CDR3 sequence: CASSGSTPYNEQFF. As DNA, the CDR3 is TGTGCCAGCAGTGGGAGTACCCCCTACAATGAGCAGTTCTTC.